The rows below give T cell receptor beta chains drawn from one sample of a study of control samples from healthy donors and cancer patients. The assay was immunoSEQ multiplex PCR, and TCRdb's table has in-frame clones only and misses some. Among around 81,000 clones listed, roughly 93% were seen once. Source material: blood. The receptors originated from a woman in her twenties or thirties in good health. Both conserved end residues are part of each CDR3. The D gene is left open where the match is weak. Clone size is not always given. Where it is, it says once, few, many or a class for expanded clones.

14 | TRBJ1-1 | TRBV7-8 | NA | NA | CASSLEGRNTEAFF | TGTGCCAGCAGCTTAGAGGGGCGGAACACTGAAGCTTTCTTT
15 | TRBJ2-3 | TRBV6-4 | TRBD2 | NA | CASRRGTSELDTQYF | TGTGCCAGCAGAAGAGGGACTAGCGAACTAGATACGCAGTATTTT
16 | TRBJ1-5 | TRBV2 | NA | once | CASSVEGAYSNQPQHF | TGTGCCAGCAGTGTCGAAGGGGCGTATAGCAATCAGCCCCAGCATTTT
16 | TRBJ1-5 | TRBV21-1 | NA | NA | CASSKVDRTYNQPQHF | TGTGCCAGCAGCAAAGTCGACAGGACTTACAATCAGCCCCAGCATTTT
13 | TRBJ1-2 | TRBV25-1 | NA | once | CASSDSPGSGYTF | TGTGCCAGCAGTGATTCTCCGGGCTCCGGGTACACCTTC
15 | TRBJ2-1 | TRBV29-1 | NA | NA | CSVGLGLRANNEQFF | TGCAGCGTTGGGTTGGGACTTAGGGCCAACAATGAGCAGTTCTTC
15 | TRBJ2-1 | TRBV11-1 | NA | NA | CASSSTRSSYNEQFF | TGTGCCAGCAGCTCGACTAGAAGCTCCTACAATGAGCAGTTCTTC
15 | TRBJ1-2 | TRBV11-2 | TRBD1 | NA | CASSPGRQGFNGYTF | TGTGCCAGCAGCCCAGGGAGACAGGGCTTTAATGGCTACACCTTC
16 | TRBJ2-5 | TRBV6-5 | TRBD2 | NA | CASSFTGTSGLQTQYF | TGTGCCAGCAGTTTCACCGGGACTAGCGGCTTGCAGACCCAGTACTTC
16 | TRBJ2-3 | TRBV7-9 | NA | NA | CASSFRPGESTDTQYF | TGTGCCAGCAGCTTTCGTCCAGGGGAGAGCACAGATACGCAGTATTTT
15 | TRBJ2-1 | TRBV11-3 | TRBD2 | NA | CASSFGSSGINEQFF | TGTGCCAGCAGCTTCGGGTCAAGCGGGATCAATGAGCAGTTCTTC
14 | TRBJ1-2 | TRBV2 | TRBD1 | NA | CASSEVGQGDGYTF | TGTGCCAGCAGTGAAGTGGGACAGGGTGATGGCTACACCTTC
16 | TRBJ2-3 | TRBV27 | TRBD2 | NA | CASSTGLAGPTDTQYF | TGTGCCAGCAGTACCGGACTAGCGGGTCCCACAGATACGCAGTATTTT
14 | TRBJ1-1 | TRBV11-2 | NA | once | CASSLARGNTEAFF | TGTGCCAGCAGCTTAGCTAGGGGAAACACTGAAGCTTTCTTT
13 | TRBJ1-1 | TRBV29-1 | NA | NA | CSGFDITNTEAFF | TGCAGCGGATTTGACATCACCAACACTGAAGCTTTCTTT
14 | TRBJ2-2 | TRBV25-1 | NA | once | CASEPGLGTGELFF | TGTGCCAGCGAGCCGGGGTTGGGGACCGGGGAGCTGTTTTTT
15 | TRBJ2-7 | TRBV30 | TRBD1 | NA | CAWSALDRGSYEQYF | TGTGCCTGGAGCGCTTTGGACAGGGGGTCCTACGAGCAGTACTTC
14 | TRBJ1-2 | TRBV19 | NA | NA | CASSINSGHYGYTF | TGTGCCAGTAGTATAAACAGTGGACACTATGGCTACACCTTC